Following are 27 T cell receptor beta chains from one sample sequenced in a study of blood T cell repertoires in COVID-19. Generated by immunoSEQ multiplex PCR, the TCRdb table keeps only in-frame clones and is missing some. The repertoire holds approximately 270,000 clones, around 85% seen once, with roughly 4% in the top ten. Sequencing input: PBMCs or T cells enriched from blood (not recorded which). All receptors derive from a woman aged 25 to 39 who had recovered from COVID-19.

This rearrangement joins TRBV2 to TRBJ1-2; D ambiguous. Germline lookup yields CDR1 SNHLY and CDR2 FYNNEI. Trimming took off 6 bases at V and 9 bases at J, with 14 bases between the two ends. CDR3 length equals 12 residues. CDR3 sequence reads: CASRPMAGSYTF. Written as DNA, the CDR3 is TGTGCCAGCAGACCAATGGCGGGGAGCTACACCTTC.

V is TRBV7-8 and J is TRBJ1-4; D gene unclear. The CDR3 is made up of 14 amino acids. Looked up from germline, CDR1 is SGHVS and CDR2 is FQNEAQ. Between the trimmed V and J ends, which lost 3 bases and 7 bases, there was a span of 12 bases. CDR3 DNA: TGTGCCAGCAGCTTGAGGAGAAACGGTGAAAAACTGTTTTTT. It yields the protein CASSLRRNGEKLFF.

CDR3 DNA: TGTGCCAGCAGCCCGACTAGCGGGAGGAAAAACACAGATACGCAGTATTTT. Its protein is CASSPTSGRKNTDTQYF. V gene TRBV28 combines with J gene TRBJ2-3; the match to TRBD2 covers 13 bases. V lost 6 bases, J lost 2 bases, and 8 bases stayed unmatched. Germline CDR1 is MDHEN and CDR2 is SYDVKM. The CDR3 is 17 residues long.

The chain joins TRBV2 to TRBJ2-7; 8 nucleotides match TRBD1. CDR1 and CDR2 (germline): SNHLY, FYNNEI. This CDR3 comprises 14 residues. V was pared by 8 bases and J by 4 bases, with 10 bases of the junction left unmatched. This chain's CDR3 is CASVWQGASYEQYF. As DNA, the CDR3 is TGTGCCAGCGTGTGGCAGGGGGCTTCATACGAGCAGTACTTC.

This clone was recorded a few times. The V and J genes are TRBV18 and TRBJ1-5; TRBD1 agrees at 8 bases. The CDR3 sequence is 15 residues long. The junction had 5 bases not matched to a gene; V was cut back by 2 bases and J by 5 bases. Germline V gives CDR1 KGHSH, CDR2 LQKENI. The CDR3 reads CASSPAGGRDQPQHF. The CDR3 DNA reads as TGTGCCAGCTCACCAGCAGGGGGCAGGGATCAGCCCCAGCATTTT.

The CDR3 DNA reads TGTGCCAGCAGCTTAAGGGGACAGTCAGAGACCCAGTACTTC. Residues: CASSLRGQSETQYF. V and J are TRBV7-9 and TRBJ2-5; 7 bases are shared with TRBD1. The trim removed 2 bases at V and 4 bases at J, leaving 4 bases unmatched. In germline, CDR1 is SEHNR, CDR2 FQNEAQ (reference sequence). The CDR3 sequence is 14 residues long.

The chain joins TRBV19 to TRBJ1-1, with D tentatively TRBD1 (5 bases). V was trimmed by 6 bases and J by 5 bases, leaving 28 bases between them. The length of the CDR3 is 18 residues. The germline V gene encodes CDR1 LNHDA and CDR2 SQIVND (reference sequence). The CDR3 DNA reads as TGTGCCAGTAGCCTGACGAGTATAAGCGACCATAGGGGTACTGAAGCTTTCTTT. Translation gives CASSLTSISDHRGTEAFF.

The gene calls are TRBV15 and TRBJ2-7; a possible D gene is TRBD2 (6 bases). Per germline, CDR1 LNHNV and CDR2 YYDKDF (reference sequence). The CDR3 loop spans 15 amino acids. Between the trimmed V and J ends, which lost 0 bases and 2 bases, there was a span of 11 bases. In DNA form, the CDR3 reads TGTGCCACCAGCAGAGATGAGGAGGGACCCTACGAGCAGTACTTC. Its translation is CATSRDEEGPYEQYF.

The chain has TRBV7-9 and TRBJ1-3; the D gene is possibly TRBD1 (5 bases). Germline loops: CDR1 SEHNR, CDR2 FQNEAQ (reference sequence). V was trimmed by 1 base and J by 2 bases, leaving 18 bases between them. CDR3 size: 18 residues. CDR3 sequence reads: CASSLGELTGTAGNTIYF. The DNA of the CDR3 is TGTGCCAGCAGCTTAGGCGAATTAACAGGAACGGCTGGAAACACCATATATTTT.

The V gene is TRBV7-2, the J gene TRBJ2-7; a weak D match, TRBD1 (5 bases). The CDR3 spans 19 residues. The V gene's germline CDR1 is SGHTA and CDR2 FQGNSA. With 3 bases removed from V and 0 bases from J, the gap between germline ends came to 24 bases. CDR3 sequence (DNA): TGTGCCAGCAGCTTTGTGAGGACCTCCCGTGGGGCAAACTCCTACGAGCAGTACTTC. As protein: CASSFVRTSRGANSYEQYF.

This chain links TRBV5-1 with TRBJ1-4; 7 bases match TRBD1. The V gene's germline CDR1 is SGHRS and CDR2 YFSETQ. With 0 bases clipped from V and 0 bases from J, the junction kept 8 bases outside the gene matches. This CDR3 has 18 residues. The CDR3 loop reads CASSLAPTGDATNEKLFF. The DNA of the CDR3 is TGCGCCAGCAGCTTGGCGCCCACAGGGGATGCAACTAATGAAAAACTGTTTTTT.

The chain employs TRBV6-9 and TRBJ1-1; no definite D call. Germline V lookup: CDR1 MNHGY, CDR2 SVAAGI. The CDR3 contains 14 residues. Trimming shortened V by 3 bases and J by 3 bases, and 11 bases separated the two germline ends. In nucleotides, the CDR3 is TGTGCCAGCAGTTACGTGGGCAGTTACACTGAAGCTTTCTTT. Its translation: CASSYVGSYTEAFF.

The chain recombines TRBV10-2 with TRBJ1-1; TRBD1 matches at 8 bases. CDR3 length: 17 residues. With V trimmed by 6 bases and J by 3 bases, 15 bases remained unmatched. Germline CDR1 is WSHSY and CDR2 is SAAADI. For the CDR3, the DNA is TGCGCCAGCAGAGACTCAGGGGGCGTGGGGAGTGACACTGAAGCTTTCTTT. It specifies CASRDSGGVGSDTEAFF.

This chain connects TRBV4-1 to TRBJ2-5; TRBD2 might be the D (5 bases). Trimming shortened V by 0 bases and J by 4 bases, and 12 bases separated the two germline ends. Per the germline V gene, CDR1 is MGHRA and CDR2 is YSYEKL. The CDR3 covers 15 residues. For the CDR3, the DNA is TGCGCCAGCAGCCAAGACGGCCTAGCAGGAGAGACCCAGTACTTC. Its protein is CASSQDGLAGETQYF.

This chain links TRBV6-5 with TRBJ2-5; 14 positions match TRBD2. The CDR3 is 16 residues long. The ends lost 2 bases at V and 4 bases at J; junction bases unmatched: 3. CDR1 MNHEY and CDR2 SVGAGI come from the germline V gene. The CDR3 nucleotides read TGTGCCAGCAGTTACACCGGACTAGCGGGAGGAGAGACCCAGTACTTC. Amino acid sequence: CASSYTGLAGGETQYF.

The rearrangement links TRBV19 to TRBJ1-2; no definite D call. The germline V gene has CDR1 LNHDA and CDR2 SQIVND (reference sequence). The V gene lost 8 bases and the J gene lost 4 bases, with 11 bases spanning the gap. The CDR3 totals 12 residues. The CDR3 nucleotides are TGTGCCAGTGGACTTGGGAGCTATGGCTACACCTTC. Protein: CASGLGSYGYTF. The whole variable domain, filled in from reference TRBV19 and TRBJ1-2, reads DGGITQSPKYLFRKEGQNVTLSCEQNLNHDAMYWYRQDPGQGLRLIYYSQIVNDFQKGDIAEGYSVSREKKESFPLTVTSAQKNPTAFYLCASGLGSYGYTFGSGTRLTVV.

This clone was counted a single time. This rearrangement joins TRBV4-1 to TRBJ1-6, with 9 bases identical to TRBD1. This CDR3 has 16 residues. V trimming: 3 bases; J trimming: 6 bases; junction bases outside the gene matches: 6. Germline assignment: CDR1 MGHRA and CDR2 YSYEKL. CDR3 sequence: CASSHYRGPGNSPLHF. CDR3 DNA sequence: TGCGCCAGCAGCCATTACAGGGGGCCTGGTAATTCACCCCTCCACTTT.

The chain has TRBV10-3 and TRBJ1-4; tentatively, D is TRBD1 (6 bases). This CDR3 comprises 14 residues. The germline V and J ends were trimmed by 10 bases and 7 bases, with 19 bases remaining between them. Germline CDR1 reads ENHRY; CDR2 reads SYGVKD. The CDR3, as DNA: TGTGCCACTCAAGACAGGACACCTTTTGAAAAACTGTTTTTT. Translated: CATQDRTPFEKLFF.

The J gene is TRBJ1-2, the V gene TRBV30; possibly TRBD1 for D (6 bases). Trimming shortened V by 1 base and J by 7 bases, and 19 bases separated the two germline ends. Germline V gene data show CDR1 as GTSNPN and CDR2 as SVGIG (reference sequence). This CDR3 contains 15 residues. This CDR3 reads CAWSEKIGGSSGYTF. The CDR3 bases are TGTGCCTGGAGTGAAAAGATAGGGGGTAGTAGTGGCTACACCTTC.

This clone was detected a few times. This sequence joins TRBV4-2 and TRBJ1-1; perhaps TRBD1 as D (6 bases). V was cut by 4 bases and J by 0 bases, with 15 bases left in between. The CDR3 loop spans 16 amino acids. CDR1 LGHNA and CDR2 YNFKEQ come from the germline V gene. The CDR3: CASSPRWTEMNTEAFF. CDR3 coding DNA: TGTGCCAGCAGCCCGCGTTGGACAGAAATGAACACTGAAGCTTTCTTT.

The chain uses TRBV12-3 or TRBV12-4 and TRBJ1-6, with TRBD1 matching 10 bases. The CDR3 is 13 amino acids. The ends lost 6 bases at V and 7 bases at J; junction bases unmatched: 0. The CDR3 sequence is CASRGQGNSPLHF. CDR3 in DNA: TGTGCCAGCAGGGGACAGGGGAATTCACCCCTCCACTTT.

This clone was observed a single time. V and J are TRBV7-6 and TRBJ1-2, with D perhaps matching TRBD1 (5 bases). This CDR3 spans 15 amino acids. Germline V gene sequence: CDR1 SGHVS, CDR2 FNYEAQ. V was clipped by 8 bases and J by 5 bases, with 21 bases between them. The CDR3 DNA sequence: TGTGCCAGCTCTCTGGTGGCCCAGGACATTTATGGCTACACCTTC. Its protein is CASSLVAQDIYGYTF.

This chain links TRBV10-3 with TRBJ2-5; 9 nucleotides align to TRBD1. Germline-derived CDR1 and CDR2 are ENHRY and SYGVKD. CDR3 length: 18 residues. The trim removed 2 bases at V and 6 bases at J, leaving 16 bases unmatched. The CDR3 nucleotides read TGTGCCATCAGTGAGGTGGCCGTCGGGGACAGGGCGTTAAAGACCCAGTACTTC. This sequence encodes CAISEVAVGDRALKTQYF.

The V gene is TRBV5-1, the J gene TRBJ1-4; TRBD1 might be the D (5 bases). This CDR3 is 15 amino acids long. In germline, CDR1 is SGHRS, CDR2 YFSETQ. Deletions cut 0 bases from V and 8 bases from J, with 14 bases between. CDR3 sequence reads: CASSLDRGLVEKLFF. The CDR3 coding sequence is TGCGCCAGCAGCTTGGATCGGGGGTTGGTGGAAAAACTGTTTTTT.

The rearrangement joins TRBV4-1 to TRBJ2-3; D ambiguous. The CDR3 has 14 amino acids. CDR1 is MGHRA, CDR2 YSYEKL, per germline. Trimming pared 4 bases from V and 0 bases from J, leaving 8 bases between. The CDR3 reads CASSPQISTDTQYF. The CDR3 DNA is TGCGCCAGCAGCCCACAAATAAGCACAGATACGCAGTATTTT.

The chain combines TRBV9 with TRBJ2-2; a possible D gene is TRBD2 (6 bases). The CDR3 length is 17 residues. The V gene's germline CDR1 is SGDLS and CDR2 YYNGEE. V shed 3 bases and J shed 3 bases, with 18 bases lying between them. CDR3 sequence (DNA): TGTGCCAGCAGCGGCCTCCGGGACTTCTACTACACCGGGGAGCTGTTTTTT. Protein sequence: CASSGLRDFYYTGELFF.

The chain couples TRBV27 to TRBJ2-7; 8 bases match TRBD1. Germline-derived CDR1 and CDR2 are MNHEY and SMNVEV (reference sequence). Trimming at V came to 6 bases and at J to 4 bases, leaving 8 bases not matched to a gene. The CDR3 length is 14 residues. CDR3 sequence (DNA): TGTGCCAGCAGGGGGGGACAGGTCCCGTACGAGCAGTACTTC. It encodes CASRGGQVPYEQYF.